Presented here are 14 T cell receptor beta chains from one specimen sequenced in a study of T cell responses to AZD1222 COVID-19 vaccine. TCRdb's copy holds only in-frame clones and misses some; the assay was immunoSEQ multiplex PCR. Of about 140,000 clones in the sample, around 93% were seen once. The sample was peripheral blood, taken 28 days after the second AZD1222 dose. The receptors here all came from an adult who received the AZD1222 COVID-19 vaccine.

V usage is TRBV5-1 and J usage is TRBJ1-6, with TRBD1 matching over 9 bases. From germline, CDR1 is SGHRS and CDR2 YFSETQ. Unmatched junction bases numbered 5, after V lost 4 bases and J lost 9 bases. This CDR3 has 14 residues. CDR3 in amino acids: CASSPGTGSSPLHF. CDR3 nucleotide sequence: TGCGCCAGCAGCCCTGGGACAGGGAGTTCACCCCTCCACTTT.

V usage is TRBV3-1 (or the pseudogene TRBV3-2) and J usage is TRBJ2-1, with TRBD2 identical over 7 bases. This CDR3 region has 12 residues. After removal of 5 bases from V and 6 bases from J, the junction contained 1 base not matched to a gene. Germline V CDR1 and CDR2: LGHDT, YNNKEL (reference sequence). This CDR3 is CASSWGGNEQFF. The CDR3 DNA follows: TGTGCCAGCAGCTGGGGGGGCAATGAGCAGTTCTTC.

The CDR3 region is CASSFETGGRNTQYF. The CDR3 DNA sequence: TGTGCCAGCAGCTTCGAAACGGGGGGGCGAAATACGCAGTATTTT. The gene calls are TRBV11-3 and TRBJ2-3; 8 positions agree with TRBD2. The CDR3 length is 15 residues. CDR1 SGHNT and CDR2 YENEEA come from the germline V gene. With V trimmed by 3 bases and J by 7 bases, 9 bases remained unmatched.

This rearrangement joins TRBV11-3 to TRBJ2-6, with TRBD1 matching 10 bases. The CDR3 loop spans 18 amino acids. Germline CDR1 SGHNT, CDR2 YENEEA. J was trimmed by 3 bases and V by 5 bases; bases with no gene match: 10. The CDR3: CASSGYRDRGGGANVLTF. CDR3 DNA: TGTGCCAGCAGCGGGTACCGGGACAGGGGTGGTGGGGCCAACGTCCTGACTTTC.

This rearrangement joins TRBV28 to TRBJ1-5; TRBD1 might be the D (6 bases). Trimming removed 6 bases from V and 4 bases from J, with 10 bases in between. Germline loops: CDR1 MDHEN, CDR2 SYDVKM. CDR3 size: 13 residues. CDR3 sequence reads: CASRERGNQPQHF. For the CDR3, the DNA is TGTGCCAGCAGGGAAAGGGGGAATCAGCCCCAGCATTTT.

The CDR3 protein is CASRPDGGHTYEQYF. CDR3 bases: TGTGCCAGCAGACCTGACGGAGGACACACATACGAGCAGTACTTC. J is TRBJ2-7 and V is TRBV2, with D perhaps given as TRBD1 or TRBD2 (5 bases each). The CDR3 consists of 15 residues. V lost 6 bases, J lost 4 bases, and 19 bases lay in between. Germline CDR1 is SNHLY and CDR2 is FYNNEI. The complete variable domain, with remaining parts taken from reference TRBV2 and TRBJ2-7, reads EPEVTQTPSHQVTQMGQEVILRCVPISNHLYFYWYRQILGQKVEFLVSFYNNEISEKSEIFDDQFSVERPDGSNFTLKIRSTKLEDSAMYFCASRPDGGHTYEQYFGPGTRLTVT.

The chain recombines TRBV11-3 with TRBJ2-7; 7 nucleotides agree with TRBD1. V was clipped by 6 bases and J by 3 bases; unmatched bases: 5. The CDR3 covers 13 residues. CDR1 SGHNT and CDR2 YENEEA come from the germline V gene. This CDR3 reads CASSSGGNYEQYF. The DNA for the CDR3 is TGTGCCAGCAGTTCAGGGGGAAACTACGAGCAGTACTTC.

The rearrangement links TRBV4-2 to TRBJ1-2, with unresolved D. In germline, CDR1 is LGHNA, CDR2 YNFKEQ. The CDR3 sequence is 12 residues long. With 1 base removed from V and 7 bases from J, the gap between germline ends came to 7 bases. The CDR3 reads CASSQAEGGYTF. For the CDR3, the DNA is TGTGCCAGCAGCCAAGCGGAGGGTGGCTACACCTTC.

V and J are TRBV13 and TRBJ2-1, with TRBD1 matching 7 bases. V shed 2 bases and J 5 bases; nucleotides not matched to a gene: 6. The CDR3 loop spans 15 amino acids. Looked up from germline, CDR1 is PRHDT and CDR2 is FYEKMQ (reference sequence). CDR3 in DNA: TGTGCCAGCAGCTTAACAGGGGTTGGTCACAATGAGCAGTTCTTC. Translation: CASSLTGVGHNEQFF.

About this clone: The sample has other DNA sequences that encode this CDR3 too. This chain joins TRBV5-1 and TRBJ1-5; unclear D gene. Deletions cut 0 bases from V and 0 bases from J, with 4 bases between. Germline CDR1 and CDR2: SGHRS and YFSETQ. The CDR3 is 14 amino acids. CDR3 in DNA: TGCGCCAGCAGCTTGGGGGTTAGCAATCAGCCCCAGCATTTT. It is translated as CASSLGVSNQPQHF.

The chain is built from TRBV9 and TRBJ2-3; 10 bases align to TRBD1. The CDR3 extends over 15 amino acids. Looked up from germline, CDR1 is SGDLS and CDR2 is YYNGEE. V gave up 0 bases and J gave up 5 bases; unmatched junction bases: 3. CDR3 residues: CASSVEGQGLDTQYF. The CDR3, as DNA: TGTGCCAGCAGCGTAGAGGGACAGGGGTTAGATACGCAGTATTTT.

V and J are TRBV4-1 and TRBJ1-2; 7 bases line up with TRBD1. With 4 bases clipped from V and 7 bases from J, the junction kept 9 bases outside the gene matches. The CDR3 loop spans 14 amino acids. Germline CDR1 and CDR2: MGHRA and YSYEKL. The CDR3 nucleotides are TGCGCCAGCAGCCCACACAGGGGAGAAAGTGGCTACACCTTC. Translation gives CASSPHRGESGYTF.

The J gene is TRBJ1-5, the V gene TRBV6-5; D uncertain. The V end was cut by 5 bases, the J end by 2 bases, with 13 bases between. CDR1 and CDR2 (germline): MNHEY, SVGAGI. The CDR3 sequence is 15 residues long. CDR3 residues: CASSLGGEGNQPQHF. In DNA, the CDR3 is TGTGCCAGCAGTCTTGGCGGGGAAGGCAATCAGCCCCAGCATTTT.

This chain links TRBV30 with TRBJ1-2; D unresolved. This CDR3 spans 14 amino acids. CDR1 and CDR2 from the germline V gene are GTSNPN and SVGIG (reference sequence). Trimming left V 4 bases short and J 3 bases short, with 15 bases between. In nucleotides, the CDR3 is TGTGCCTGGAAGGGTCCTGGCTTCTACTATGGCTACACCTTC. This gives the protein CAWKGPGFYYGYTF.